The 28 T cell receptor beta chains below all came from one sample that was sequenced in a study of blood T cells in healthy people across ages. The second PCR ran about 6 to 12 cycles with a sample-barcoded 5' primer and J-beta primers. TCRdb passed the 5' RACE reads through MiXCR, listing each CDR3 protein once. Seen here are about 1,000,000 distinct CDR3 sequences, under 55% observed once, and the top ten hold approximately 17%. Specimen: blood. These receptor sequences come from a woman aged 55 to 70 in good health.

This chain connects TRBV12-3 or TRBV12-4 to TRBJ1-5; D might be TRBD1 (6 bases). V lost 1 base and J lost 10, with 14 bases in between. The CDR3 covers 14 residues. The CDR3 DNA reads TGTGCCAGCAGTTTAGGGGGGCAAGGGGGTCCCCAGCATTTT. Its translation: CASSLGGQGGPQHF.

The rearrangement uses TRBV13 and TRBJ2-5; 7 bases line up with TRBD1. The germline V gene has CDR1 PRHDT and CDR2 FYEKMQ (reference sequence). J lost 11 bases, V lost 5 bases, and 11 bases had no gene match. This CDR3 has 13 residues. CDR3 sequence: CASSAGTDNEQYF. Written as DNA, the CDR3 is TGTGCCAGCAGCGCCGGGACAGATAATGAGCAGTACTTC. Using reference TRBV13 and TRBJ2-5 for the parts outside the CDR3, the full variable domain is AAGVIQSPRHLIKEKRETATLKCYPIPRHDTVYWYQQGPGQDPQFLISFYEKMQSDKGSIPDRFSAQQFSDYHSELNMSSLELGDSALYFCASSAGTDNEQYFGPGTRLLVL.

This chain connects TRBV12-3 or TRBV12-4 to TRBJ2-7; D ambiguous. Trimming removed 6 bases from V and 3 bases from J, with 12 bases in between. CDR3 length: 13 residues. Here the CDR3 DNA reads TGTGCCAGCAGCCCGAGGCGGTACTACGAGCAGTACTTC. Its translation is CASSPRRYYEQYF.

The chain links TRBV27 to TRBJ2-1; TRBD2 agrees at 14 bases. This CDR3 has 15 amino acids. J lost 10 bases, V lost 5 bases, and 7 bases had no gene match. Germline V gene data show CDR1 as MNHEY and CDR2 as SMNVEV (reference sequence). The CDR3 DNA is TGTGCCAGCAGTCCCGGGACTAGCGGGAGCTCAGAGCAGTTCTTC. This gives the protein CASSPGTSGSSEQFF.

Comments on this clonotype: A read error may explain this, as a much larger clone is one base away. The chain is built from TRBV3-1 and TRBJ2-4, with TRBD1 matching over 12 bases. The J call is in doubt because the DNA end fits TRBJ2-7 better. Germline CDR1 reads LGHDT; CDR2 reads YNNKEL (reference sequence). The CDR3 runs 14 residues. The CDR3 loop is CASSRGTGGLEQYF. CDR3 coding DNA: TGTGCCAGCAGCCGAGGGACAGGGGGCCTCGAGCAGTACTTC.

The chain is built from TRBV10-3 and TRBJ2-3; perhaps TRBD2 as D (5 bases). With 10 bases removed from V and 0 bases from J, the gap between germline ends came to 20 bases. In germline, CDR1 is ENHRY, CDR2 SYGVKD. The CDR3 runs 16 residues. The CDR3 DNA reads as TGTGCCACGGCGTCTCCGGGGTTAGCGAGCACAGATACGCAGTATTTT. Its translation is CATASPGLASTDTQYF.

V is TRBV14 and J is TRBJ2-5; a weak D match, TRBD1 (5 bases). V was cut by 4 bases and J by 2 bases, with 11 bases left in between. CDR1 and CDR2 (germline): SGHDN, FVKESK. This CDR3 comprises 14 residues. CDR3 sequence (DNA): TGTGCCAGCAGCCCGACAGCCAAACAAGAGACCCAGTACTTC. It specifies CASSPTAKQETQYF.

V is TRBV7-9 and J is TRBJ2-5, with a weak D call TRBD1 (5 bases). With the DNA end fitting TRBJ2-7 better, the J assignment may be wrong. The CDR3 is made up of 13 amino acids. Germline V lookup: CDR1 SEHNR, CDR2 FQNEAQ (reference sequence). The CDR3 DNA follows: TGTGCCAGCAGCGTGGCAGGGCTCTACGAGCAGTACTTC. This codes for CASSVAGLYEQYF.

V is TRBV6-5 and J is TRBJ2-3, with D unresolved. V gave up 2 bases and J gave up 1 base, with 4 bases separating them. There are 13 residues in the CDR3. In germline, CDR1 is MNHEY, CDR2 SVGAGI. CDR3 amino acids: CASSYTGTDTQYF. CDR3 DNA sequence: TGTGCCAGCAGTTACACGGGCACAGATACGCAGTATTTT.

This clonotype has more than one count but fewer than ten. The chain employs TRBV6-2 or TRBV6-3 and TRBJ2-3; D uncertain. V was shortened by 2 bases and J by 8 bases, with 20 bases between the two germline ends. This CDR3 comprises 16 residues. Germline lookup yields CDR1 MNHEY and CDR2 SVGEGT. The CDR3 is CASSYGLSDTDGTQYF. In DNA, the CDR3 is TGTGCCAGCAGTTACGGTTTGTCAGATACGGATGGTACGCAGTATTTT.

This clonotype was seen a few times. The J gene is TRBJ2-2, the V gene TRBV12-3 or TRBV12-4; unclear D gene. V gave up 2 bases and J gave up 6 bases, with 4 bases separating them. This CDR3 is built from 12 residues. The CDR3 is CASSLRSGELFF. CDR3 bases: TGTGCCAGCAGTTTAAGATCCGGGGAGCTGTTTTTT.

This chain uses TRBV6-6 with TRBJ2-7; TRBD1 agrees at 11 bases. Germline V gives CDR1 MNHNY, CDR2 SVGAGI (reference sequence). The V and J ends lost 5 bases and 5 bases, in that order; junction bases with no gene match: 2. CDR3 size: 13 residues. The CDR3 reads CASSRDRGDEQYF. The CDR3 DNA follows: TGTGCCAGCAGTCGGGACAGGGGGGACGAGCAGTACTTC.

The chain uses TRBV12-3 or TRBV12-4 and TRBJ1-2, with D hard to call. The CDR3 has 13 amino acids. V shed 7 bases and J shed 4 bases, with 13 bases lying between them. CDR3 sequence (DNA): TGTGCCAGCACTGACGGGATTCTCTATGGCTACACCTTC. This gives the protein CASTDGILYGYTF.

The CDR3 spells CSVEQGGYEQYF. DNA of the CDR3: TGCAGCGTTGAACAGGGGGGGTACGAGCAGTACTTC. The chain joins TRBV29-1 to TRBJ2-7; D is possibly TRBD1 or TRBD2 (7 bases each). This CDR3 has 12 residues. With 2 bases removed from V and 4 bases from J, the gap between germline ends came to 9 bases. Germline V CDR1 and CDR2: SQVTM, ANQGSEA.

The V and J genes are TRBV5-1 and TRBJ2-2, with D perhaps matching TRBD2 (5 bases). CDR3 length: 15 amino acids. Trimming removed 0 bases at V and 0 bases at J, with 6 bases between. CDR1 is SGHRS and CDR2 is YFSETQ in the germline V gene. DNA of the CDR3: TGCGCCAGCAGCTTGGACGGGACGAACACCGGGGAGCTGTTTTTT. This codes for CASSLDGTNTGELFF.

This rearrangement joins TRBV10-3 to TRBJ2-1; D gene unclear. Germline V gene data show CDR1 as ENHRY and CDR2 as SYGVKD. The CDR3 sequence is 15 residues long. The V gene lost 0 bases and the J gene lost 5 bases, with 11 bases spanning the gap. The chain's CDR3 is CAISESPPNDNEQFF. The CDR3 coding sequence is TGTGCCATCAGTGAGTCGCCTCCCAACGACAATGAGCAGTTCTTC.

The V gene is TRBV6-1, the J gene TRBJ2-1, with D possibly matching TRBD2 (6 bases). The CDR3 extends over 14 amino acids. Per germline, CDR1 MNHNS and CDR2 SASEGT. V was cut by 5 bases and J by 9 bases, with 17 bases left in between. The CDR3 reads CASSPTRVRGEQFF. CDR3 nucleotide sequence: TGTGCCAGCAGTCCGACTAGGGTGCGGGGTGAGCAGTTCTTC.

The chain recombines TRBV7-9 with TRBJ2-1; TRBD2 agrees at 15 bases. Per germline, CDR1 SEHNR and CDR2 FQNEAQ (reference sequence). V gave up 4 bases and J gave up 10 bases; unmatched junction bases: 8. The CDR3 loop spans 16 amino acids. The CDR3 here is CASSSRTSGRAGEQFF. The CDR3 region has the DNA TGTGCCAGCAGCTCGCGGACTAGCGGGAGGGCCGGAGAGCAGTTCTTC.

The chain joins TRBV28 to TRBJ1-2, with D possibly matching TRBD1 (6 bases). With 4 bases removed from V and 6 bases from J, the gap between germline ends came to 18 bases. The CDR3 runs to 15 residues. Germline values: CDR1 MDHEN, CDR2 SYDVKM. Here the CDR3 DNA reads TGTGCCAGCAGTTCGGAGCCGGGACAACTCCATGGCTACACCTTC. It codes for CASSSEPGQLHGYTF.

This clonotype appeared many times. The rearrangement uses TRBV29-1 and TRBJ2-5; D is unresolved. This CDR3 comprises 14 residues. The germline V gene has CDR1 SQVTM and CDR2 ANQGSEA. V was pared by 2 bases and J by 5 bases, with 15 bases between. The CDR3 region has the DNA TGCAGCGTTGAAAAGGCAGGTGAATGGGAGACCCAGTACTTC. This codes for CSVEKAGEWETQYF.

J is TRBJ1-4 and V is TRBV29-1; D remains unclear. Trimming pared 5 bases from V and 5 bases from J, leaving 12 bases between. Germline lookup yields CDR1 SQVTM and CDR2 ANQGSEA. The CDR3 is made up of 13 amino acids. CDR3 sequence: CSVKGRRNEKLFF. The CDR3 DNA reads TGCAGCGTTAAAGGGAGGCGGAATGAAAAACTGTTTTTT.

The chain is built from TRBV6-6 and TRBJ2-3, with TRBD2 as a possible D gene (6 bases). Germline assignment: CDR1 MNHNY and CDR2 SVGAGI (reference sequence). V was cut by 4 bases and J by 0 bases, with 11 bases left in between. The CDR3 runs to 15 residues. The CDR3 loop is CASSWGDGSTDTQYF. In nucleotides, the CDR3 is TGTGCCAGCAGTTGGGGGGACGGGAGCACAGATACGCAGTATTTT.

CDR3 loop: CSASLEGGETQYF. The CDR3 DNA is TGCAGTGCTAGTCTCGAGGGGGGGGAGACCCAGTACTTC. This sequence joins TRBV20-1 and TRBJ2-5, with a weak D call TRBD2 (7 bases). The CDR3 consists of 13 residues. CDR1 is DFQATT and CDR2 is SNEGSKA in the germline V gene (reference sequence). V lost 3 bases to trimming and J lost 5 bases, with 13 bases between them.

CDR3 protein: CATSDGIQPQHF. In DNA, the CDR3 is TGTGCCACCAGTGATGGGATACAGCCCCAGCATTTT. This chain uses TRBV24-1 with TRBJ1-5; D ambiguous. The germline V gene has CDR1 KGHDR and CDR2 SFDVKD. V was pared by 3 bases and J by 7 bases, with 6 bases between. The CDR3 has 12 amino acids.

V and J are TRBV5-6 and TRBJ1-6, with TRBD1 as a possible D gene (5 bases). Germline values: CDR1 SGHDT, CDR2 YYEEEE. Trimming pared 4 bases from V and 7 bases from J, leaving 15 bases between. This CDR3 is 15 amino acids long. DNA of the CDR3: TGTGCCAGCAGCCTTGCCGGGACCTCGAATTCACCCCTCCACTTT. This codes for CASSLAGTSNSPLHF.

This chain links TRBV10-3 with TRBJ2-1; 9 nucleotides align to TRBD2. V trimming: 2 bases; J trimming: 3 bases; junction bases outside the gene matches: 14. The CDR3 is 19 amino acids. Germline V CDR1 and CDR2: ENHRY, SYGVKD. CDR3 DNA sequence: TGTGCCATCAGTGAGGGAGGGCTAGCGGGGATCAACAACTACAATGAGCAGTTCTTC. Translating it yields CAISEGGLAGINNYNEQFF.

The chain recombines TRBV20-1 with TRBJ2-5; TRBD2 might be the D (5 bases). Trimming shortened V by 6 bases and J by 1 base, and 12 bases separated the two germline ends. Germline V gene sequence: CDR1 DFQATT, CDR2 SNEGSKA (reference sequence). CDR3 size: 13 residues. Here the CDR3 reads CSAHEGLQETQYF. Written as DNA, the CDR3 is TGCAGTGCGCACGAGGGTCTCCAAGAGACCCAGTACTTC.

This chain connects TRBV20-1 to TRBJ1-1; possible D gene TRBD1, 5 bases. The V end lost 0 bases, the J end lost 2 bases, and 13 bases lay between the germline ends. Per the germline V gene, CDR1 is DFQATT and CDR2 is SNEGSKA (reference sequence). The length of the CDR3 is 15 residues. Here the CDR3 DNA reads TGCAGTGCTAGAGAAAGAAGGGGTTATAACACTGAAGCTTTCTTT. Its translation: CSARERRGYNTEAFF.